This T cell receptor beta chain was identified during a study of blood T cell repertoires in COVID-19. V was clipped by 0 bases and J by 4 bases, with 9 bases between them. Germline assignment: CDR1 MNHEY and CDR2 SVGAGI. This CDR3 has 14 residues. Data came from immunoSEQ multiplex PCR; TCRdb stores just in-frame clones and leaves some out. This table holds some 100,000 clones, over 85% found once. The clonotype originates from a man aged 65 to 79 with acute or convalescent COVID-19. Sequencing input: peripheral blood. The chain joins TRBV6-5 to TRBJ1-2, with no clear D. CDR3 amino acids: CASSYSIQTYGYTF. The CDR3 bases are TGTGCCAGCAGTTACTCGATACAGACCTATGGCTACACCTTC.